Below, 15 T cell receptor beta chains from the same sample are listed, as sequenced in a study of cytomegalovirus exposure and HLA in healthy donors. It was with 60 Vbeta and 13 Jbeta primers that the PCR ran. Sequencing used immunoSEQ multiplex PCR; TCRdb keeps in-frame clones, though not all of them. This sample has 130,000 or so clones, with 60% to 80% found just once. Sample: PBMCs. The receptors originated from a man in his forties or fifties in good health and CMV-seropositive.

The chain combines TRBV9 with TRBJ2-5; perhaps TRBD2 as D (5 bases). The CDR3 is 15 amino acids. CDR1 SGDLS and CDR2 YYNGEE come from the germline V gene. V was clipped by 3 bases and J by 5 bases, with 17 bases between them. CDR3 in DNA: TGTGCCAGCAGCGGATCTAGCTCCTGGCGGGAGACCCAGTACTTC. This translates into CASSGSSSWRETQYF.

The gene calls are TRBV5-1 and TRBJ2-7; D may be TRBD1 (6 bases). The CDR3 has 13 residues. The germline gives CDR1 SGHRS, CDR2 YFSETQ. Trimming took 4 bases from V and 0 from J, leaving 8 bases between them. The CDR3 sequence: CASSRQDSYEQYF. Written as DNA, the CDR3 is TGCGCCAGCAGCAGACAGGACTCCTACGAGCAGTACTTC.

The rearrangement uses TRBV6-6 and TRBJ2-7; TRBD1 agrees at 10 bases. V lost 7 bases and J lost 6; bases outside the gene matches: 12. Germline CDR1 MNHNY, CDR2 SVGAGI (reference sequence). The CDR3 loop spans 15 amino acids. In DNA form, the CDR3 reads TGTGCCAGCATCAAGGAGGGGACAGGGGAAGGCGAGCAGTACTTC. This gives the protein CASIKEGTGEGEQYF.

The chain couples TRBV25-1 to TRBJ2-3, with D possibly being TRBD1 (6 bases). Germline lookup yields CDR1 MGHDK and CDR2 SYGVNS. The germline V and J ends were trimmed by 3 bases and 2 bases, with 9 bases remaining between them. This CDR3 is 14 amino acids long. In DNA, the CDR3 is TGTGCCAGCAGTGAGGACAGATTCACAGATACGCAGTATTTT. It yields the protein CASSEDRFTDTQYF.

The rearrangement joins TRBV7-8 to TRBJ2-5; 7 bases line up with TRBD1. V trimming: 5 bases; J trimming: 0 bases; junction bases outside the gene matches: 12. Germline CDR1 SGHVS, CDR2 FQNEAQ. This CDR3 comprises 17 residues. CDR3 amino acids: CASSHIGDSPDQETQYF. In nucleotides, the CDR3 is TGTGCCAGCAGCCATATAGGGGACAGCCCCGACCAAGAGACCCAGTACTTC.

The chain is built from TRBV18 and TRBJ2-7; TRBD2 matches 7 bases. V was pared by 0 bases and J by 4 bases, with 3 bases of the junction left unmatched. In germline, CDR1 is KGHSH, CDR2 LQKENI. The CDR3 consists of 14 residues. The CDR3 spells CASSPPSRGYEQYF. The DNA for the CDR3 is TGTGCCAGCTCACCACCGTCGCGGGGGTACGAGCAGTACTTC.

The chain uses TRBV6-5 and TRBJ1-1; D might be TRBD1 (5 bases). In germline, CDR1 is MNHEY, CDR2 SVGAGI. Trimming removed 4 bases at V and 3 bases at J, with 12 bases between. The CDR3 totals 14 residues. The CDR3 DNA follows: TGTGCCAGCAGTTTAAATTCAGGGTACACTGAAGCTTTCTTT. It codes for CASSLNSGYTEAFF.

A few counts support this clone. The chain links TRBV29-1 to TRBJ2-3; TRBD2 aligns across 7 bases. CDR1 SQVTM and CDR2 ANQGSEA come from the germline V gene. The CDR3 has 13 amino acids. V trimming: 4 bases; J trimming: 5 bases; junction bases outside the gene matches: 6. Here the CDR3 reads CSVGAGVRDTQYF. The CDR3 nucleotides read TGCAGCGTTGGGGCGGGGGTCCGAGATACGCAGTATTTT.

This clone was seen more than once but under ten times. The CDR3 reads CASSLPGMGKSDTQYF. CDR3 DNA: TGTGCCAGCAGCCTCCCGGGGATGGGGAAATCAGATACGCAGTATTTT. The chain employs TRBV7-2 and TRBJ2-3; TRBD2 is a possible D gene (5 bases). The CDR3 contains 16 residues. In germline, CDR1 is SGHTA, CDR2 FQGNSA. V lost 5 bases and J 4 bases, leaving 19 bases between the germline ends.

The chain couples TRBV11-3 to TRBJ2-3; 10 positions match TRBD1. The CDR3 is 16 residues long. The V segment lost 8 bases and the J segment 0 bases; nucleotides outside the gene matches: 8. The germline V gene encodes CDR1 SGHNT and CDR2 YENEEA. CDR3 nucleotide sequence: TGTGCCAGCCCTAAAACGGGACAGGGGAGCACAGATACGCAGTATTTT. This sequence encodes CASPKTGQGSTDTQYF.

This clone occurred a few times. The chain recombines TRBV10-3 with TRBJ2-1, with D possibly TRBD2 on 6 matching bases. Trimming took off 10 bases at V and 6 bases at J, with 22 bases between the two ends. The CDR3 runs 15 residues. The germline V gene encodes CDR1 ENHRY and CDR2 SYGVKD. CDR3 sequence (DNA): TGTGCCACCCTCTTCCAAGGAGGGCCGGGCAATGAGCAGTTCTTC. It translates to CATLFQGGPGNEQFF.

This clone was observed a handful of times. The rearrangement links TRBV9 to TRBJ2-7; D might be TRBD2 (5 bases). The CDR3 has 13 amino acids. Germline CDR1 reads SGDLS; CDR2 reads YYNGEE. V lost 2 bases to trimming and J lost 6 bases, with 12 bases between them. CDR3 in DNA: TGTGCCAGCAGCGTCAATCGGGATGGCGAGCAGTACTTC. This encodes CASSVNRDGEQYF.

V usage is TRBV6-5 and J usage is TRBJ2-7, with TRBD2 identical over 13 bases. The CDR3 loop spans 15 amino acids. In germline, CDR1 is MNHEY, CDR2 SVGAGI. Trimming cost V 6 bases and J 2 bases; bases outside gene matches: 4. This CDR3 is CASSHTSGGAYEQYF. For the CDR3, the DNA is TGTGCCAGCAGCCATACTAGCGGGGGGGCCTACGAGCAGTACTTC.

V usage is TRBV19 and J usage is TRBJ1-5; no clear D gene. Per germline, CDR1 LNHDA and CDR2 SQIVND (reference sequence). The CDR3 consists of 12 residues. V dropped 7 bases and J dropped 6 bases, with 10 bases sitting between them. The CDR3 nucleotides are TGTGCCAGTACAGGCCCAGGTCAGCCCCAGCATTTT. This gives the protein CASTGPGQPQHF.

This sequence joins TRBV5-1 and TRBJ1-1; 9 nucleotides agree with TRBD1. V lost 2 bases, J lost 8 bases, and 13 bases stayed unmatched. Germline CDR1 and CDR2: SGHRS and YFSETQ. The CDR3 consists of 16 residues. The CDR3 sequence: CASSFQPGQGSSEAFF. The CDR3 DNA reads as TGCGCCAGCAGCTTTCAACCGGGACAGGGCTCCTCAGAAGCTTTCTTT. Supplemented by reference TRBV5-1 and TRBJ1-1, the full variable domain reads KAGVTQTPRYLIKTRGQQVTLSCSPISGHRSVSWYQQTPGQGLQFLFEYFSETQRNKGNFPGRFSGRQFSNSRSEMNVSTLELGDSALYLCASSFQPGQGSSEAFFGQGTRLTVV.